A single sample gave rise to the 2 T cell receptor beta chains below, sequenced in a study of blood T cells in healthy people across ages. Primers used in a second PCR of about 7 to 12 cycles were a sample-barcoded 5' primer and a J-beta primer mix. TCRdb reprocessed the 5' RACE reads via MiXCR and lists one record per CDR3 protein. The profile covers more than 700,000 distinct CDR3 sequences, with about 55% appearing a single time and around 40% taken by the ten largest. The sequencing sample was made of blood. Receptor source: a man older than 75 in good health.

DNA for the CDR3: TGTGCCACCAGTGGGATGGGAGTGGACTATGGCTACACCTTC. Protein product: CATSGMGVDYGYTF. The chain carries TRBV24-1 and TRBJ1-2; no reliable D call. V was cut by 5 bases and J by 3 bases, with 12 bases left in between. Germline assignment: CDR1 KGHDR and CDR2 SFDVKD. There are 14 residues in the CDR3.

With respect to this clonotype: The junction does not match germline at one end; this may be a read error. The gene calls are TRBV6-5 and TRBJ2-2; tentatively, D is TRBD1 or TRBD2 (6 bases each). Per germline, CDR1 MNHEY and CDR2 SVGAGI. This CDR3 has 12 amino acids. In DNA form, the CDR3 reads TGTGCCAGCAGTTACGGGGGCGGGGCGCTGTTTTTT. It yields the protein CASSYGGGALFF.